What follows describes a single T cell receptor beta chain. Its antigen is not identified. TCRdb re-called the 5' RACE reads through MiXCR, storing one row per CDR3 protein. The sample yields 300,000 to 350,000 distinct CDR3 sequences, less than 25% seen once. These data originate in a study of CD8 T cells in ankylosing spondylitis. Findings of the study overall: It was reported that disease-linked clones were significantly enriched in matched ankylosing spondylitis synovial fluid. A motif in TCR beta, a set of about 8 highly homologous variants, appeared characteristic of ankylosing spondylitis blood. Clones linked with disease were CD8+ and fairly uncommon in the peripheral blood.

The CDR3 is 15 residues long. CDR1 is SNHLY and CDR2 is FYNNEI in the germline V gene. Germline trimming cut 6 bases from V and 6 bases from J; bases unmatched to any gene: 5. This rearrangement joins TRBV2 to TRBJ2-1; 13 nucleotides line up with TRBD2. This receptor was obtained from a female donor with ankylosing spondylitis or in good health (not recorded which). Sequencing was carried out using blood, either unsorted or a sorted T cell fraction (not recorded which). Here the CDR3 DNA reads TGTGCCAGCAGGTTTGGACTAGCGGGGGTCAATGAGCAGTTCTTC. Residues: CASRFGLAGVNEQFF.